A selection of T cell receptor beta chains follows, all from one sample in a study of blood T cell repertoires in COVID-19. Here immunoSEQ multiplex PCR was the method, and the copy in TCRdb shows in-frame clones only, minus some. Counted here are 35,000 or so clones, 65% to 85% occurring once; the ten biggest clones make up 29%. Sequencing was done on a sample of peripheral blood. Source of these receptors: a man older than 75 with active or convalescent COVID-19. Both conserved end residues are part of each CDR3. Fields, in order: clone size, D gene, V gene, J gene, CDR3 DNA, CDR3 protein. A D gene is named only where the DNA matches it firmly. Expanded clones get a size class; other rows say once, few or many, or leave the size out.

abundance: -; d_gene: -; v_gene: TRBV18; j_gene: TRBJ1-4; CDR3nt: TGTGCCAGCTCACCGGCCGACAGAGCCCTTAATGAAAAACTGTTTTTT; CDR3aa: CASSPADRALNEKLFF
abundance: -; d_gene: TRBD1; v_gene: TRBV5-4; j_gene: TRBJ2-3; CDR3nt: TGTGCCAGCAGCCCGACAGGGGGGGATACGCAGTATTTT; CDR3aa: CASSPTGGDTQYF
abundance: few; d_gene: TRBD2; v_gene: TRBV24-1; j_gene: TRBJ2-1; CDR3nt: TGTGCCACCAGTGATTCCCCTGGGGGACTCAGCGGGGGCGCCTACAATGAGCAGTTCTTC; CDR3aa: CATSDSPGGLSGGAYNEQFF
abundance: few; d_gene: TRBD1; v_gene: TRBV14; j_gene: TRBJ1-2; CDR3nt: TGTGCCAGCAGCCAGTCGCTGGACAGGGCTAACTATGGCTACACCTTC; CDR3aa: CASSQSLDRANYGYTF
abundance: -; d_gene: TRBD1; v_gene: TRBV7-9; j_gene: TRBJ1-2; CDR3nt: TGTGCCAGCAGCGTACAGGGGGGCTATGGCTACACCTTC; CDR3aa: CASSVQGGYGYTF
abundance: -; d_gene: -; v_gene: TRBV6-6; j_gene: TRBJ2-3; CDR3nt: TGTGCCAGCAGTGAGGTGCGGGGAGATACGCAGTATTTT; CDR3aa: CASSEVRGDTQYF
abundance: -; d_gene: -; v_gene: TRBV4-2; j_gene: TRBJ1-1; CDR3nt: TGTGCCAGCAGCCAAGACATTGGAGGCTACAACAGACTAAACATGAACACTGAAGCTTTCTTT; CDR3aa: CASSQDIGGYNRLNMNTEAFF
abundance: -; d_gene: TRBD1; v_gene: TRBV6-5; j_gene: TRBJ1-6; CDR3nt: TGTGCCAGCAGTTCGGACAGGGGTCGATCACCCCTCCACTTT; CDR3aa: CASSSDRGRSPLHF
abundance: -; d_gene: -; v_gene: TRBV4-1; j_gene: TRBJ2-5; CDR3nt: TGCGCCAGCAGCCTAGTTATTAACCCCAAAGAGACCCAGTACTTC; CDR3aa: CASSLVINPKETQYF
abundance: -; d_gene: TRBD1; v_gene: TRBV14; j_gene: TRBJ1-2; CDR3nt: TGTGCCAGCAGCCAAGTGGACAGGGTCTACTATGGCTACACCTTC; CDR3aa: CASSQVDRVYYGYTF
abundance: -; d_gene: TRBD2; v_gene: TRBV2; j_gene: TRBJ2-5; CDR3nt: TGTGCCAGCAGTGAAGTGCGCGGGGGGGCCCCAGAGACCCAGTACTTC; CDR3aa: CASSEVRGGAPETQYF
abundance: once; d_gene: TRBD1; v_gene: TRBV5-4; j_gene: TRBJ2-7; CDR3nt: TGTGCCAGCAGCTCGGGACAGAACCCCTACGAGCAGTACTTC; CDR3aa: CASSSGQNPYEQYF
abundance: once; d_gene: TRBD2; v_gene: TRBV7-9; j_gene: TRBJ2-1; CDR3nt: TGTGCCAGCAGCTTTATTACTAGCGGGATTTATGAGCAGTTCTTC; CDR3aa: CASSFITSGIYEQFF
abundance: -; d_gene: -; v_gene: TRBV5-8; j_gene: TRBJ2-5; CDR3nt: TGTGCCAGCAGATGGCGGGGGCGAGAGACCCAGTACTTC; CDR3aa: CASRWRGRETQYF
abundance: -; d_gene: -; v_gene: TRBV7-9; j_gene: TRBJ2-3; CDR3nt: TGTGCCAGCAGCTTCGCGGGAACGACAGATACGCAGTATTTT; CDR3aa: CASSFAGTTDTQYF
abundance: once; d_gene: TRBD1; v_gene: TRBV25-1; j_gene: TRBJ1-4; CDR3nt: TGTGCCAGCAGTGAAGCGCAGGGGGTAGCGCAGAAACTGTTTTTT; CDR3aa: CASSEAQGVAQKLFF
abundance: once; d_gene: -; v_gene: TRBV6-4; j_gene: TRBJ2-1; CDR3nt: TGTGCCAGCAGTGACACGGCAGGGTACAATGAGCAGTTCTTC; CDR3aa: CASSDTAGYNEQFF
abundance: -; d_gene: -; v_gene: TRBV4-1; j_gene: TRBJ2-3; CDR3nt: TGCGCCAGTAACCTCGGCGGTACGCAGTATTTT; CDR3aa: CASNLGGTQYF
abundance: -; d_gene: -; v_gene: TRBV6-5; j_gene: TRBJ2-2; CDR3nt: TGTGCCAGCAGTTATCAGGGGGGGAACACCGGGGAGCTGTTTTTT; CDR3aa: CASSYQGGNTGELFF
abundance: -; d_gene: TRBD1; v_gene: TRBV27; j_gene: TRBJ1-1; CDR3nt: TGTGCCAGGCCCGGGACAGTCGATATGAAAAGTTTGAACATCCACGGAAACACTGAAGCTTTCTTT; CDR3aa: CARPGTVDMKSLNIHGNTEAFF
abundance: -; d_gene: -; v_gene: TRBV6-6; j_gene: TRBJ2-7; CDR3nt: TGTGCCAGCAGTTACAGGACAGATGCTCACTCCTACGAGCAGTACTTC; CDR3aa: CASSYRTDAHSYEQYF
abundance: -; d_gene: -; v_gene: TRBV5-1; j_gene: TRBJ2-5; CDR3nt: TGCGCCAGCAGCTCCCGGGAGACCCAGTACTTC; CDR3aa: CASSSRETQYF
abundance: once; d_gene: -; v_gene: TRBV7-2; j_gene: TRBJ2-3; CDR3nt: TGTGCCAGCAGCTTAGTGGGACTGCCCAACACAGATACGCAGTATTTT; CDR3aa: CASSLVGLPNTDTQYF
abundance: -; d_gene: TRBD1; v_gene: TRBV25-1; j_gene: TRBJ1-2; CDR3nt: TGTGCCAGCAGGACAGGGGGCGGGGAGGGCTATGGCTACACCTTC; CDR3aa: CASRTGGGEGYGYTF
abundance: -; d_gene: -; v_gene: TRBV7-9; j_gene: TRBJ1-3; CDR3nt: TGTGCCAGCAGCTTATCCGGGGTCGGAAACACCATATATTTT; CDR3aa: CASSLSGVGNTIYF
abundance: -; d_gene: -; v_gene: TRBV7-6; j_gene: TRBJ2-3; CDR3nt: TGTGCCAGCAGCTTTCGGTACGACACAGATACGCAGTATTTT; CDR3aa: CASSFRYDTDTQYF
abundance: once; d_gene: -; v_gene: TRBV28; j_gene: TRBJ1-1; CDR3nt: TGTGCCAGCAGGGACAGCAACACTGAAGCTTTCTTT; CDR3aa: CASRDSNTEAFF
abundance: -; d_gene: TRBD1; v_gene: TRBV7-3; j_gene: TRBJ1-2; CDR3nt: TGTGCCAGCAGCTCTGGACAGGGAGGACATGGCTACACCTTC; CDR3aa: CASSSGQGGHGYTF
abundance: few; d_gene: TRBD1; v_gene: TRBV5-1; j_gene: TRBJ2-1; CDR3nt: TGCGCCAGCAGCTTGGATGGGACAGGGTACAATGAGCAGTTCTTC; CDR3aa: CASSLDGTGYNEQFF
abundance: -; d_gene: TRBD1; v_gene: TRBV18; j_gene: TRBJ1-2; CDR3nt: TGTGTCAGCTCTCCCGGGACAGAAGTCTATGGCTACACCTTC; CDR3aa: CVSSPGTEVYGYTF
abundance: -; d_gene: TRBD1; v_gene: TRBV10-3; j_gene: TRBJ1-6; CDR3nt: TGTGCCATCAGACCGACAGGGGGCTCGGATAATTCACCCCTCCACTTT; CDR3aa: CAIRPTGGSDNSPLHF
abundance: -; d_gene: -; v_gene: TRBV6-5; j_gene: TRBJ2-3; CDR3nt: TGTGCCAGCAGTACCCGCGAGTTCACAGATACGCAGTATTTT; CDR3aa: CASSTREFTDTQYF
abundance: -; d_gene: TRBD1; v_gene: TRBV18; j_gene: TRBJ1-1; CDR3nt: TGTGCCAGCTCACCCCGACAGGGATTGAGAGAGACTGAAGCTTTCTTT; CDR3aa: CASSPRQGLRETEAFF
abundance: once; d_gene: TRBD2; v_gene: TRBV27; j_gene: TRBJ2-2; CDR3nt: TGTGCCAGCAGCCGGCGACTAGCGGGAGGTCCCGGGGAGCTGTTTTTT; CDR3aa: CASSRRLAGGPGELFF
abundance: few; d_gene: TRBD1; v_gene: TRBV19; j_gene: TRBJ1-1; CDR3nt: TGTTTCCGACTCAGGGACAGGGGATTTGTGAACACTGAAGCTTTCTTT; CDR3aa: CFRLRDRGFVNTEAFF
abundance: -; d_gene: -; v_gene: TRBV5-8; j_gene: TRBJ2-7; CDR3nt: TGTGCCAGCAGCTTGCGCGTTGTTTCCTACGAGCAGTACTTC; CDR3aa: CASSLRVVSYEQYF
abundance: many; d_gene: TRBD1; v_gene: TRBV4-1; j_gene: TRBJ1-5; CDR3nt: TGCGCCAGCAGCCTCACCTCAGGGGGGAACAATCAGCCCCAGCATTTT; CDR3aa: CASSLTSGGNNQPQHF
abundance: once; d_gene: -; v_gene: TRBV9; j_gene: TRBJ2-3; CDR3nt: TGTGCCAGCAGCGCATCCGGAGCTACGCAGTATTTT; CDR3aa: CASSASGATQYF
abundance: few; d_gene: TRBD1; v_gene: TRBV7-6; j_gene: TRBJ1-1; CDR3nt: TGTGCCAGCATCAAGGGGACAGGGATCACTGAAGCTTTCTTT; CDR3aa: CASIKGTGITEAFF
abundance: -; d_gene: -; v_gene: TRBV5-1; j_gene: TRBJ2-7; CDR3nt: TGCGCCAGCAGCTTGGTCCCACTAGAGGCCCCGTCCTACGAGCAGTACTTC; CDR3aa: CASSLVPLEAPSYEQYF
abundance: -; d_gene: -; v_gene: TRBV3-1/TRBV3-2; j_gene: TRBJ2-5; CDR3nt: TGTGCCAGCAGCCCCACGTTCACTCAGGGAGAGACCCAGTACTTC; CDR3aa: CASSPTFTQGETQYF
abundance: -; d_gene: TRBD1; v_gene: TRBV2; j_gene: TRBJ1-5; CDR3nt: TGTGCCAGCAGGGAGCCGGGACAGGGGGTTCAGCCCCAGCATTTT; CDR3aa: CASREPGQGVQPQHF